These 29 T cell receptor beta chains originate from one sample sequenced in a study of blood T cell repertoires in COVID-19. Assay used: immunoSEQ multiplex PCR; TCRdb lists only in-frame clones, some missing. The table lists about 120,000 clones, about 80% of them singletons, with 25% in the top ten. Sequencing used peripheral blood. The source is a human donor in a cohort sampled during active COVID-19.

CDR3 coding DNA: TGTGCCAGCAGTTACCGGGGTGGCTCCTATAATTCACCCCTCCACTTT. Its translation: CASSYRGGSYNSPLHF. The V call is TRBV6-5, the J call TRBJ1-6; no definite D call. The CDR3 runs 16 residues. Germline loops: CDR1 MNHEY, CDR2 SVGAGI. The V gene lost 2 bases and the J gene lost 0 bases, with 8 bases spanning the gap.

This chain joins TRBV7-3 and TRBJ1-4; D uncertain. CDR1 and CDR2 (germline): SGHTA, FQGTGA. V lost 1 base and J lost 5, with 11 bases in between. This CDR3 spans 15 amino acids. As DNA, the CDR3 is TGTGCCAGCAGCTTAATGAGGGCGGAGAATGAAAAACTGTTTTTT. Translation: CASSLMRAENEKLFF. Full variable domain (missing parts from reference TRBV7-3 and TRBJ1-4): GAGVSQTPSNKVTEKGKYVELRCDPISGHTALYWYRQSLGQGPEFLIYFQGTGAADDSGLPNDRFFAVRPEGSVSTLKIQRTERGDSAVYLCASSLMRAENEKLFFGSGTQLSVL.

The chain carries TRBV19 and TRBJ2-2, with 7 nucleotides matching TRBD1. The length of the CDR3 is 14 residues. Germline values: CDR1 LNHDA, CDR2 SQIVND (reference sequence). J gave up 2 bases and V 7 bases, and 4 bases lay outside the gene matches. This CDR3 reads CASNPGGNTGELFF. The CDR3 DNA sequence: TGTGCCAGTAATCCAGGGGGAAACACCGGGGAGCTGTTTTTT.

J is TRBJ2-1 and V is TRBV7-7, with TRBD1 matching 9 bases. The CDR3 has 15 residues. Per the germline V gene, CDR1 is SSHAT and CDR2 is FNYEAQ (reference sequence). Losses at the gene ends were 6 bases for V and 8 bases for J; bases not matched to a gene: 11. The CDR3 bases are TGTGCCAGCAGGTCCCCGGGACAGGGTCTTCATGAGCAGTTCTTC. Amino acid sequence: CASRSPGQGLHEQFF. The whole variable domain, filled in from reference TRBV7-7 and TRBJ2-1, reads GAGVSQSPRYKVTKRGQDVTLRCDPISSHATLYWYQQALGQGPEFLTYFNYEAQPDKSGLPSDRFSAERPEGSISTLTIQRTEQRDSAMYRCASRSPGQGLHEQFFGPGTRLTVL.

The genes are TRBV6-2 or TRBV6-3 and TRBJ2-5; tentative D call: TRBD1 (8 bases). Germline V gene data show CDR1 as MNHEY and CDR2 as SVGEGT. V was cut by 3 bases and J by 3 bases, with 11 bases left in between. The length of the CDR3 is 14 residues. In DNA, the CDR3 is TGTGCCAGCAGTTATACAGGGGGGGAAGAGACCCAGTACTTC. Amino acid sequence: CASSYTGGEETQYF.

The V and J genes are TRBV6-5 and TRBJ2-7, with 11 bases identical to TRBD2. There are 15 residues in the CDR3. The V gene's germline CDR1 is MNHEY and CDR2 SVGAGI. Trimming removed 2 bases from V and 0 bases from J; junction bases left unmatched: 0. This CDR3 is CASSYGTSGSYEQYF. DNA for the CDR3: TGTGCCAGCAGTTACGGGACTAGCGGCTCCTACGAGCAGTACTTC.

The rearrangement joins TRBV29-1 to TRBJ2-7; 12 nucleotides agree with TRBD2. With V trimmed by 1 base and J by 2 bases, 3 bases remained unmatched. CDR3 size: 15 residues. CDR1 SQVTM and CDR2 ANQGSEA come from the germline V gene. CDR3 sequence reads: CSVEVGLAGPYEQYF. For the CDR3, the DNA is TGCAGCGTTGAAGTTGGACTAGCGGGACCCTACGAGCAGTACTTC.

The gene calls are TRBV28 and TRBJ1-6; possibly TRBD1 for D (6 bases). This CDR3 has 17 residues. Per germline, CDR1 MDHEN and CDR2 SYDVKM. V lost 4 bases, J lost 6 bases, and 19 bases lay in between. The CDR3: CASSSSGDLYSNSPLHF. The CDR3 DNA sequence: TGTGCCAGCAGTTCCTCAGGGGATTTATACTCTAATTCACCCCTCCACTTT.

This chain joins TRBV7-3 and TRBJ2-1; maybe TRBD2 (5 bases). Trimming took off 4 bases at V and 7 bases at J, with 11 bases between the two ends. The CDR3 is 13 residues long. Germline CDR1 reads SGHTA; CDR2 reads FQGTGA. The DNA for the CDR3 is TGTGCCAGCAGCTCCCCGGACTTGAATGAGCAGTTCTTC. This gives the protein CASSSPDLNEQFF.

The V and J genes are TRBV18 and TRBJ1-1; D not resolved. The CDR3 has 12 residues. Germline-derived CDR1 and CDR2 are KGHSH and LQKENI. V was clipped by 3 bases and J by 1 base, with 3 bases between them. CDR3 protein: CASSPANTEAFF. The CDR3 DNA reads TGTGCCAGCTCACCGGCGAACACTGAAGCTTTCTTT.

The J gene is TRBJ1-1, the V gene TRBV5-6; D unclear. V was clipped by 5 bases and J by 0 bases, with 11 bases between them. This CDR3 spans 14 amino acids. Germline CDR1 reads SGHDT; CDR2 reads YYEEEE. CDR3 in DNA: TGTGCCAGCAGATCGGGAGCCATGAACACTGAAGCTTTCTTT. Translated, it gives CASRSGAMNTEAFF.

The V gene is TRBV6-5, the J gene TRBJ2-1; 9 bases fit TRBD2. The CDR3 consists of 16 residues. V lost 4 bases and J lost 10; bases outside the gene matches: 14. The germline gives CDR1 MNHEY, CDR2 SVGAGI. CDR3 sequence: CASSSQASGRIGEQFF. CDR3 nucleotide sequence: TGTGCCAGCAGTTCGCAGGCGAGCGGGAGGATAGGGGAGCAGTTCTTC.

The chain combines TRBV28 with TRBJ2-1; 11 nucleotides agree with TRBD2. Germline V gives CDR1 MDHEN, CDR2 SYDVKM. The V and J ends lost 11 bases and 0 bases, in that order; junction bases with no gene match: 3. CDR3 length: 14 amino acids. CDR3 in DNA: TGTGCCGGTACTAGCGGGAGCTCCTACAATGAGCAGTTCTTC. Encoded protein: CAGTSGSSYNEQFF. Based on the CDR3 plus reference TRBV28 and TRBJ2-1, the full variable domain is DVKVTQSSRYLVKRTGEKVFLECVQDMDHENMFWYRQDPGLGLRLIYFSYDVKMKEKGDIPEGYSVSREKKERFSLILESASTNQTSMYLCAGTSGSSYNEQFFGPGTRLTVL.

The sample holds one count of this clone. The CDR3 DNA sequence: TGTGCCAGCAGAACCCGGGTTCGCGGCACCGGGGAGCTGTTTTTT. It specifies CASRTRVRGTGELFF. The rearrangement links TRBV21-1 to TRBJ2-2; TRBD2, as called in the table, went unchecked against the DNA. TRBV21-1 is given as a pseudogene. The CDR3 is 15 residues long.

The chain has TRBV6-5 and TRBJ1-2, with a possible D match to TRBD1 (6 bases). V dropped 7 bases and J dropped 4 bases, with 19 bases sitting between them. Germline V lookup: CDR1 MNHEY, CDR2 SVGAGI. This CDR3 is built from 15 residues. The CDR3 DNA sequence: TGTGCCAGCAAAGTGGCGCCAACAGGGCTCTATGGCTACACCTTC. Translated: CASKVAPTGLYGYTF.

V and J are TRBV18 and TRBJ1-1; TRBD1 is a possible D gene (5 bases). This CDR3 region has 15 residues. Germline V lookup: CDR1 KGHSH, CDR2 LQKENI. V shed 4 bases and J shed 3 bases, with 15 bases lying between them. CDR3 sequence reads: CASSREPGGDTEAFF. In DNA, the CDR3 is TGTGCCAGCTCACGGGAACCGGGAGGGGACACTGAAGCTTTCTTT. Full variable domain (missing parts from reference TRBV18 and TRBJ1-1): NAGVMQNPRHLVRRRGQEARLRCSPMKGHSHVYWYRQLPEEGLKFMVYLQKENIIDESGMPKERFSAEFPKEGPSILRIQQVVRGDSAAYFCASSREPGGDTEAFFGQGTRLTVV.

The genes are TRBV19 and TRBJ2-1; D gene unclear. V lost 5 bases and J lost 8, with 13 bases in between. CDR3 length: 13 amino acids. Germline CDR1 reads LNHDA; CDR2 reads SQIVND (reference sequence). The CDR3 nucleotides are TGTGCCAGTAGTGGTCGAACTTCCGATGAGCAGTTCTTC. Translating it yields CASSGRTSDEQFF. The full variable domain, rest sourced from reference TRBV19 and TRBJ2-1, is DGGITQSPKYLFRKEGQNVTLSCEQNLNHDAMYWYRQDPGQGLRLIYYSQIVNDFQKGDIAEGYSVSREKKESFPLTVTSAQKNPTAFYLCASSGRTSDEQFFGPGTRLTVL.

This chain uses TRBV4-1 with TRBJ1-1; the match to TRBD1 covers 8 bases. Germline V gene sequence: CDR1 MGHRA, CDR2 YSYEKL. This CDR3 region has 14 residues. V was pared by 6 bases and J by 5 bases, with 8 bases of the junction left unmatched. In nucleotides, the CDR3 is TGCGCCAGCAGACTGCAGGGGGCTCGAACTGAAGCTTTCTTT. Its translation is CASRLQGARTEAFF.

This rearrangement joins TRBV7-9 to TRBJ2-1, with 8 bases lining up with TRBD1. Trimming took 5 bases from V and 5 from J; bases not matched to a gene: 14. The CDR3 has 17 amino acids. CDR1 is SEHNR and CDR2 is FQNEAQ in the germline V gene (reference sequence). The CDR3 region is CASSPTGAKRVDNEQFF. The CDR3 nucleotides are TGTGCCAGCAGCCCGACAGGGGCCAAACGGGTCGACAATGAGCAGTTCTTC. The entire variable domain, with the rest obtained from reference TRBV7-9 and TRBJ2-1, is as follows: DTGVSQNPRHKITKRGQNVTFRCDPISEHNRLYWYRQTLGQGPEFLTYFQNEAQLEKSRLLSDRFSAERPKGSFSTLEIQRTEQGDSAMYLCASSPTGAKRVDNEQFFGPGTRLTVL.

The chain carries TRBV4-3 and TRBJ1-2, with a weak D call TRBD1 (5 bases). V lost 2 bases, J lost 5 bases, and 9 bases lay in between. The CDR3 consists of 13 residues. Germline lookup yields CDR1 LGHNA and CDR2 YSLEER. Here the CDR3 reads CASSQQGPYGYTF. The CDR3 region has the DNA TGCGCCAGCAGCCAACAGGGTCCGTATGGCTACACCTTC.

V and J are TRBV5-4 and TRBJ1-6; D is unresolved. Germline V CDR1 and CDR2: SGHNT, YYREEE (reference sequence). The ends were cut back, 5 bases at V and 10 bases at J, with 10 bases in the middle. The CDR3 is made up of 12 amino acids. In DNA, the CDR3 is TGTGCCAGCAGAATAAGAGGCTCACCCCTCCACTTT. Protein product: CASRIRGSPLHF. The entire variable domain, with the rest obtained from reference TRBV5-4 and TRBJ1-6, is as follows: ETGVTQSPTHLIKTRGQQVTLRCSSQSGHNTVSWYQQALGQGPQFIFQYYREEENGRGNFPPRFSGLQFPNYSSELNVNALELDDSALYLCASRIRGSPLHFGNGTRLTVT.

The chain employs TRBV7-3 and TRBJ2-1; tentatively, D is TRBD2 (5 bases). Trimming removed 1 base at V and 10 bases at J, with 14 bases between. The CDR3 totals 14 residues. The V gene's germline CDR1 is SGHTA and CDR2 FQGTGA. The CDR3 region has the DNA TGTGCCAGCAGCTTAATGGCTAGAGGGCAGGAGCAGTTCTTC. Amino acids: CASSLMARGQEQFF.

The chain joins TRBV7-2 to TRBJ1-6, with 7 bases matching TRBD1. CDR3 length equals 14 residues. The germline V gene has CDR1 SGHTA and CDR2 FQGNSA. J was trimmed by 10 bases and V by 5 bases; bases with no gene match: 8. The CDR3 sequence: CASSPRQGGSPLHF. The CDR3, as DNA: TGTGCCAGCAGCCCCCGACAGGGCGGATCACCCCTCCACTTT.

The chain uses TRBV29-1 and TRBJ2-7; the match to TRBD2 covers 7 bases. The V gene's germline CDR1 is SQVTM and CDR2 ANQGSEA. This CDR3 has 12 residues. V shed 3 bases and J 7 bases; nucleotides not matched to a gene: 6. The CDR3, as DNA: TGCAGCGTTGAGTCCGCGGGGGAAGAGCAGTACTTC. This translates into CSVESAGEEQYF.

This clone was observed many times. The chain uses TRBV15 and TRBJ2-7; D is perhaps TRBD1 (6 bases). The V end lost 4 bases, the J end lost 5 bases, and 12 bases lay between the germline ends. This CDR3 is built from 13 residues. CDR1 LNHNV and CDR2 YYDKDF come from the germline V gene (reference sequence). Written as DNA, the CDR3 is TGTGCCACCAGCACGTCACAGGGCCACGAGCAGTACTTC. Translated, it gives CATSTSQGHEQYF.

This rearrangement joins TRBV2 to TRBJ2-5; unclear D gene. Trimming removed 2 bases from V and 2 bases from J, with 12 bases in between. CDR3 size: 15 residues. Germline V gene sequence: CDR1 SNHLY, CDR2 FYNNEI. CDR3 DNA sequence: TGTGCCAGCAGTGAATTGGTGGCAGGACAAGAGACCCAGTACTTC. Encoded protein: CASSELVAGQETQYF.

The chain uses TRBV7-2 and TRBJ2-7; 11 bases align to TRBD2. J gave up 4 bases and V 5 bases, and 10 bases lay outside the gene matches. This CDR3 region has 16 residues. Germline CDR1 and CDR2: SGHTA and FQGNSA. The DNA for the CDR3 is TGTGCCAGCAGCCAGGGTCCGGGACTAGCGGCGTACGAGCAGTACTTC. This codes for CASSQGPGLAAYEQYF.

This clone is a singleton in its sample. J is TRBJ2-5 and V is TRBV6-5; TRBD1 matches at 9 bases. Germline V gene lookup returns CDR1 MNHEY and CDR2 SVGAGI. The CDR3 totals 15 residues. J lost 5 bases, V lost 4 bases, and 8 bases had no gene match. The CDR3 sequence: CASSSGTGSRETQYF. In DNA form, the CDR3 reads TGTGCCAGCAGTTCCGGGACAGGGTCGAGGGAGACCCAGTACTTC.

The V and J genes are TRBV6-5 and TRBJ2-7, with TRBD1 as a possible D gene (6 bases). The CDR3 has 15 amino acids. CDR1 is MNHEY, CDR2 SVGAGI, per germline. Trimming took 0 bases from V and 4 from J, leaving 13 bases between them. This CDR3 is CASSYSTDSWYEQYF. DNA of the CDR3: TGTGCCAGCAGTTACTCGACGGACAGCTGGTACGAGCAGTACTTC.